This TCR beta chain was found in a study of T cells after yellow fever vaccination. The table lists this clonotype with a few counts. The CDR3 sequence is 12 residues long. Germline CDR1 and CDR2: SEHNR and FQNEAQ (reference sequence). V was pared by 2 bases and J by 3 bases, with 4 bases between. Each CDR3 protein gets one entry after TCRdb re-called the 5' RACE reads with MiXCR. The sample has approximately 550,000 distinct CDR3 sequences, roughly 19% seen once. This clonotype was sampled from a man aged 25-45 years who received the YFV17D yellow fever vaccine. The rearrangement uses TRBV7-9 and TRBJ1-1, with unresolved D. The specimen comprised PBMCs, sampled 15 days after the yellow fever booster vaccination. CDR3 in DNA: TGTGCCAGCAGCTTATCGTACACTGAAGCTTTCTTT. Protein product: CASSLSYTEAFF.